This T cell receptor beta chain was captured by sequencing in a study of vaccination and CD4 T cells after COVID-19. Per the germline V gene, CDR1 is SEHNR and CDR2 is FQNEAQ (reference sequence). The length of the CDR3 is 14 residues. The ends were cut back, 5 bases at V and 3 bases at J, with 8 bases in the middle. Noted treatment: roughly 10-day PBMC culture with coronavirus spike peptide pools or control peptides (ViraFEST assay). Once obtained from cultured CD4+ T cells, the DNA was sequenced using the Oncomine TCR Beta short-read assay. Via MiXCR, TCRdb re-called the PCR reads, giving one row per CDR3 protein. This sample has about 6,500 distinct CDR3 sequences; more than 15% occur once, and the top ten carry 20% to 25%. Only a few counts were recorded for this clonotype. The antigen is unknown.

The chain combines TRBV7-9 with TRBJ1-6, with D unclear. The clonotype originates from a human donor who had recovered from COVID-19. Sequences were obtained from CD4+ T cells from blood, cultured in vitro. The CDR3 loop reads CASSPGNYNSPLHF. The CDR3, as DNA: TGTGCCAGCAGCCCCGGGAACTATAATTCACCCCTCCACTTT.